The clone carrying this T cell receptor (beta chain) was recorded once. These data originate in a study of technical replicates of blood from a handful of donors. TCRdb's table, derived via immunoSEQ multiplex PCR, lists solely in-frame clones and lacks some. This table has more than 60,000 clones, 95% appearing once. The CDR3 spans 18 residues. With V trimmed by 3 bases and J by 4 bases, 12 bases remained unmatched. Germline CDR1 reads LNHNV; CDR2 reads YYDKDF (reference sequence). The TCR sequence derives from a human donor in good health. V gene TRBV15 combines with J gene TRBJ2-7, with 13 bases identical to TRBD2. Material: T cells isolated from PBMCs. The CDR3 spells CATSREPGLAGRDYEQYF. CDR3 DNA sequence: TGTGCCACCAGCAGGGAACCGGGACTAGCGGGGCGGGATTACGAGCAGTACTTC. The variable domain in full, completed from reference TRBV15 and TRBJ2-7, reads DAMVIQNPRYQVTQFGKPVTLSCSQTLNHNVMYWYQQKSSQAPKLLFHYYDKDFNNEADTPDNFQSRRPNTSFCFLDIRSPGLGDTAMYLCATSREPGLAGRDYEQYFGPGTRLTVT.